This record looks at one T cell receptor (beta chain) sequence and its context. The clone's antigen remains unknown. Within one base of it there is no much larger clone, and no base qualities were kept. Before genomic DNA was extracted, conventional CD4+ T cells were isolated from blood as CD25-low CD127-high cells. Eight or nine healthy control donors were used as the comparison group for repertoire analyses. Trimming at the junction amounts to 5 bases on V and 4 bases on J, and the germline ends lie 9 bases apart. Taken from cysteine to phenylalanine, the CDR3 has 13 residues. CDR3 DNA is the only sequence kept; it has 39 bases, read in frame from the first base. Looking up the germline V gene yields CDR1 SGHVS and CDR2 FNYEAQ. The library came from the immunoSEQ multiplex PCR assay. Genomic DNA from the sorted T-cell subsets was used to amplify and sequence rearranged TCR beta chain products. From the authors' description of their analysis: Repertoire diversity of productive TCR beta rearrangements was quantified using Shannon entropy and Simpson indices. To assess clonal expansion, the frequencies of the 100 most abundant productive TCR beta clonotypes were added up as a share of total reads. The TRB repertoires were scored with a self-reactivity index that is based on amino acid usage at CDR3beta positions 6 and 7. Two-way ANOVA was used for repertoire analyses, while Student t or Mann-Whitney tests were used for flow cytometric analyses. TCRdb took over this immuneACCESS table, retaining in-frame rearrangements with V and J assigned. Such tables are incomplete; in checked studies, under half of the missing clones stem from an unresolved V gene, and the remainder is unexplained. V and J calls and clone size follow that table, whereas D and trimming were derived from the DNA. Across this sample there are roughly 29,000 clones, with over 90% seen only once. The top ten hold around 0.2% of the sample.

The data belong to a study of regulatory and conventional T cells in RAG deficiency (dated by TCRdb to about 2017). Background for the entire study: High-throughput TCR beta sequencing was used to compare the diversity and composition of the Treg, conventional CD4+ and CD8+ T cell repertoires of RAG-deficient patients with those of healthy controls. Results the study describes overall, beyond this receptor: For some subjects, some analyses of T-cell subsets were not performed. In Omenn syndrome patients, sorted CD25-high CD127-low cells may represent peripherally activated cells rather than bona fide Treg cells. Shorter CDR3 lengths were found in all patient T-cell subsets, and >85% Treg-Tconv repertoire overlap at nucleotide and amino acid level was observed in Omenn syndrome patients. In Omenn syndrome and CID/AS patients compared with controls, around 93-fold fewer unique TCR beta sequences were detected from Treg cells, versus roughly 10-fold fewer for other subsets. Compared with control T-cell subpopulations, the RAG-deficient patients had markedly lower Shannon entropy and higher Simpson indices.

This sample also appeared in a second study, on regulatory T cells. As that second paper reports: In the multiplex PCR, 52 forward TRBV primers and 13 reverse TRBJ primers were used, and assay-based and computational corrections were applied for amplification bias. In patients, repertoires had restricted unique TRB V-J pairs and skewed V and J gene usage, with regulatory T cells showing the most marked changes. The study compared T-cell receptor beta repertoires of sorted regulatory, conventional CD4+ and CD8+ T cells in CD3G-deficient patients with those in healthy controls. Peripheral blood mononuclear cells were isolated by Ficoll density separation. Within the immunoSEQ assay, multiplex PCR amplified rearranged TRB loci from genomic DNA. TRB amplicons were sequenced using an Illumina HiSeq platform. Custom algorithms error-filtered the raw sequences and aligned them to reference gene sequences, after which the immunoSEQ online tools were used for analysis. The frequencies of productive and nonproductive TRB rearrangements were evaluated among unique sequences as well as among total sequences. For group comparisons, t tests, Mann-Whitney tests or two-way ANOVA were performed in Prism software.

The chain links TRBV7-6 with TRBJ2-1; no D gene can be assigned with confidence. The specimen sequenced was CD25- CD4+ T cells sorted from blood. The clonotype comes from a human donor in good health. In nucleotides, the sequence is TGTGCCAGCAGCCTGGGCAGTTACAATGAGCAGTTCTTC. The translation is CASSLGSYNEQFF. Full variable domain (CDR3 extended with the reference TRBV7-6 and TRBJ2-1 proteins): GAGVSQSPRYKVTKRGQDVALRCDPISGHVSLYWYRQALGQGPEFLTYFNYEAQQDKSGLPNDRFSAERPEGSISTLTIQRTEQRDSAMYRCASSLGSYNEQFFGPGTRLTVL.